The entry that follows covers one TCR beta chain sequence. This sample was taken from a study of human T cells and chemical hapten exposure. CDR3 size: 15 residues. Germline CDR1 reads LGHNT; CDR2 reads FRNRAP. The V end lost 0 bases, the J end lost 2 bases, and 11 bases lay between the germline ends. Methods used by the authors: Ranging from about 20,000 to 700,000, TCR counts per sample had a median value of 95,638. Each CDR3 protein is one row after TCRdb ran MiXCR on the RACE reads. The V and J calls were determined by TCRdb, not by the authors. The sample consists of 62,000 or so distinct CDR3 sequences, about 10% of them appearing once. Stated time point: patch test 3, about 24 weeks after DPC sensitization. The sample's treatment: therapeutic diphenylcyclopropenone sensitization with weekly scalp DPC.

This TCR came from a woman under 40 with alopecia areata. Some clones in this sample may be carry-over from other donors' samples. V gene TRBV12-5 combines with J gene TRBJ2-7, with D hard to call. Source: whole blood, taken in connection with sensitization to the hapten diphenylcyclopropenone (DPC). The CDR3 nucleotides read TGTGCTAGTGGTTTGGTACTTGGCGGAACCTACGAGCAGTACTTC. Encoded protein: CASGLVLGGTYEQYF. Looking up the rest from reference TRBV12-5 and TRBJ2-7 gives the full variable domain: DARVTQTPRHKVTEMGQEVTMRCQPILGHNTVFWYRQTMMQGLELLAYFRNRAPLDDSGMPKDRFSAEMPDATLATLKIQPSEPRDSAVYFCASGLVLGGTYEQYFGPGTRLTVT.